This T cell receptor beta chain originates from a study of cytomegalovirus exposure and HLA in healthy donors. Of note for this clone: The antigen remains unidentified.

V shed 2 bases and J shed 0 bases, with 11 bases lying between them. The CDR3 has 15 residues. Per the germline V gene, CDR1 is GTSNPN and CDR2 is SVGIG (reference sequence). Amplification used 60 Vbeta primers and 13 Jbeta primers. Some clones are missing from TCRdb's copy, which holds only in-frame ones; the method was immunoSEQ multiplex PCR. The data show about 99,000 clones, 75% to 80% seen once. Whole-study results and caveats: Sequencing likely generated an artifact that appeared as a cluster of highly shared sequence variants. Solely CMV serostatus was available to characterize immune exposure.

The chain couples TRBV30 to TRBJ2-1; perhaps TRBD1 as D (5 bases). Specimen: PBMCs. The receptor was derived from a man between 60 and 75 years old in good health and CMV-seropositive. CDR3 nucleotides: TGTGCCTGGAGTCTGACAGTTAGCTCCTACAATGAGCAGTTCTTC. It is translated as CAWSLTVSSYNEQFF.